This TCR beta chain was identified in a study of cytomegalovirus exposure and HLA in healthy donors. Study context: Later, an analysis reported that the 120 or so validation repertoires had used the same platform as the 500 to 750 first-cohort repertoires. Whole-study findings and limits: There were 150 to 200 TCR beta chains listed as cytomegalovirus-associated. Reports credit the classifier with highly specific, highly sensitive diagnosis of cytomegalovirus status.

The protocol was immunoSEQ multiplex PCR, while the TCRdb copy is restricted to in-frame clones and leaves out a portion. The table shows about 150,000 clones, with 85% to 95% occurring only once. This clone came up many times. As yet, its antigen is unknown. Other nucleotide sequences from this sample produce the same CDR3. This receptor was identified in a man younger than 35 in good health and CMV-seropositive. Sequences were obtained from PBMCs.

CDR3 coding DNA: TGTGCCAGCAGTGATTTGGGGGGACTCGCCTCCTACGAGCAGTACTTC. This encodes CASSDLGGLASYEQYF. The chain has TRBV6-1 and TRBJ2-7, with D perhaps TRBD2 (6 bases). In germline, CDR1 is MNHNS, CDR2 SASEGT. Deletions cut 3 bases from V and 0 bases from J, with 15 bases between. The CDR3 contains 16 residues.